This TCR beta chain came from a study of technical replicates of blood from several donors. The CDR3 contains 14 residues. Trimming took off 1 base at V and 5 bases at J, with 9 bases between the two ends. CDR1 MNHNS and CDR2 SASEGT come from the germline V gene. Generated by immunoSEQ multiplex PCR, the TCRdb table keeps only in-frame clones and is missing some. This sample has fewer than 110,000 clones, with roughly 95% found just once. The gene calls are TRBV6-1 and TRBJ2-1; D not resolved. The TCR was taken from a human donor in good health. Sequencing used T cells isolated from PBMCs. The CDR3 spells CASSEEATNNEQFF. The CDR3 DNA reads TGTGCCAGCAGTGAAGAAGCGACCAACAATGAGCAGTTCTTC.